A selection of T cell receptor beta chains follows, all from one sample in a study of CXCR3-negative and CXCR3-positive naive CD8 T cells. TCRdb re-called the 5' RACE reads, yielding one record per CDR3 amino acid sequence without DNA. This sample's table has some 150,000 distinct CDR3 sequences. The specimen was naive CXCR3+ CD8+ T cells from blood. The receptors were sampled from a human donor in good health. Some clones in this sample may be carry-over from other donors' samples. The CDR3 runs from the conserved cysteine through the conserved F or W. The order of the fields is J gene, V gene, CDR3 protein.

>TRBJ2-7|TRBV7-6
CASSSGEYYEQYF
>TRBJ1-1|TRBV30
CAWSVGTAEAFF
>TRBJ2-1|TRBV19
CASSIGYASGSNEQFF
>TRBJ2-7|TRBV24-1
CATSEPRDNSYEQYF
>TRBJ1-2|TRBV29-1
CSVEDGREGYTF
>TRBJ2-2|TRBV29-1
CSVLGPGGELFF
>TRBJ1-3|TRBV7-2
CASSRGTSGNTIYF
>TRBJ2-7|TRBV7-9
CASSLTAGGTYEQYF
>TRBJ2-3|TRBV7-9
CASSHSGGETDTQYF
>TRBJ2-5|TRBV5-1
CASSLNNPGLETQYF
>TRBJ1-1|TRBV4-3
CASSQDGWTEAFF
>TRBJ1-5|TRBV19
CASTEQGNGNQPQHF
>TRBJ2-3|TRBV6-6
CASSYAQALISTDTQYF
>TRBJ2-7|TRBV6-2/TRBV6-3
CASTGTSIYEQYF
>TRBJ2-5|TRBV29-1
CSVDLQGSETQYF
>TRBJ2-5|TRBV11-2
CASSLLGLETQYF
>TRBJ1-1|TRBV7-8
CASSLARWGQGATNTEAFF
>TRBJ1-1|TRBV28
CASSFQGSGTEAFF
>TRBJ2-3|TRBV19
CASSITGGMADTQYF
>TRBJ1-5|TRBV2
CASSEWQVSINQPQHF
>TRBJ2-1|TRBV11-2
CASSPPGRAVEEQFF
>TRBJ2-3|TRBV2
CASSEYGRASTDTQYF